Presented here are 32 T cell receptor beta chains from one specimen sequenced in a study of CXCR3-negative and CXCR3-positive naive CD8 T cells. Findings of the study overall: Naive cells with CXCR3 showed TRB CDR3s that were more hydrophobic than those in CXCR3-negative naive cells.

Their antigen targets remain unknown. All TRB cDNA libraries came from 5' RACE performed with UMI labels. TCRdb reprocessed the 5' RACE reads and keeps a single row for each CDR3 protein, giving no DNA. The repertoire table contains about 150,000 distinct CDR3 sequences. Sequencing was carried out using naive CXCR3+ CD8+ T cells from blood. Sample subset: CD45RO-CCR7+CD27+CD95- naive CD8+ T cells expressing CXCR3 (TNR3+). All receptors come from a human donor in good health. Some clones in this sample may be carry-over from other donors' samples.

The rearrangement links TRBV25-1 to TRBJ2-1; TCRdb's assignment of TRBD1 cannot be checked, as there is no DNA. CDR3 length: 13 residues. The germline CDR1 and CDR2 sequences are MGHDK and SYGVNS. The CDR3 sequence: CASTGGRRNEQFF. Full variable domain (remainder filled in from reference TRBV25-1 and TRBJ2-1): EADIYQTPRYLVIGTGKKITLECSQTMGHDKMYWYQQDPGMELHLIHYSYGVNSTEKGDLSSESTVSRIRTEHFPLTLESARPSHTSQYLCASTGGRRNEQFFGPGTRLTVL.

The chain's CDR3 is CASSLRTGGDKDNEQFF. The chain has TRBV7-9 and TRBJ2-1; checking the TCRdb D call of TRBD1 is not possible without DNA. CDR3 size: 17 residues. From germline, CDR1 is SEHNR and CDR2 FQNEAQ (reference sequence).

The V gene is TRBV4-1, the J gene TRBJ2-5; lacking DNA, the TRBD1 call made by TCRdb goes unchecked. Germline V gene sequence: CDR1 MGHRA, CDR2 YSYEKL. The CDR3 runs 13 residues. CDR3 protein: CASSRPGGETQYF.

V and J are TRBV6-5 and TRBJ2-7; without DNA, the TCRdb call of TRBD1 cannot be checked. Germline V lookup: CDR1 MNHEY, CDR2 SVGAGI. The CDR3 has 15 residues. The CDR3 loop reads CASSEGWEGPDEQYF.

The rearrangement links TRBV28 to TRBJ2-3. The CDR3 contains 14 residues. Germline CDR1 is MDHEN and CDR2 is SYDVKM. The CDR3 loop is CASSLPLEGDTQYF.

This chain uses TRBV15 with TRBJ2-1. CDR1 is LNHNV, CDR2 YYDKDF, per germline (reference sequence). CDR3 length: 12 amino acids. The CDR3 here is CASRQGHTEQFF.

The V gene is TRBV21-1, the J gene TRBJ2-7; the D gene TCRdb calls, TRBD2, cannot be checked with no DNA. TRBV21-1 counts as a pseudogene. This CDR3 has 16 residues. The CDR3: CASSIYGGRVPYEQYF.

V usage is TRBV7-2 and J usage is TRBJ2-7; lacking DNA, the TRBD2 call made by TCRdb goes unchecked. CDR1 is SGHTA and CDR2 is FQGNSA in the germline V gene. The CDR3 length is 14 residues. The CDR3 loop reads CASSLVAGDYEQYF.

The genes are TRBV5-6 and TRBJ2-3; TCRdb reports TRBD1, a call that lacks DNA to check it against. Germline V lookup: CDR1 SGHDT, CDR2 YYEEEE. The CDR3 extends over 14 amino acids. CDR3 in amino acids: CASSLVGPLGSQYF.

This sequence joins TRBV3-1 and TRBJ1-2. Germline CDR1 reads LGHDT; CDR2 reads YNNKEL (reference sequence). CDR3 length: 17 residues. The CDR3 is CASSHHYSWTSNYGYTF.

The chain couples TRBV6-6 to TRBJ2-3. CDR3 size: 12 residues. Germline CDR1 reads MNHNY; CDR2 reads SVGAGI (reference sequence). CDR3 protein: CASSQGYLGQYF.

The chain employs TRBV11-2 and TRBJ1-2; TCRdb's D call, TRBD1, is unchecked because there is no DNA. Germline-derived CDR1 and CDR2 are SGHAT and FQNNGV. The CDR3 has 13 residues. The CDR3 here is CASSFGQGYGYTF.

The chain joins TRBV19 to TRBJ2-3. The germline V gene has CDR1 LNHDA and CDR2 SQIVND (reference sequence). The CDR3 length is 17 residues. CDR3 residues: CASSSDGVGSSTDTQYF. Based on the CDR3 plus reference TRBV19 and TRBJ2-3, the full variable domain is DGGITQSPKYLFRKEGQNVTLSCEQNLNHDAMYWYRQDPGQGLRLIYYSQIVNDFQKGDIAEGYSVSREKKESFPLTVTSAQKNPTAFYLCASSSDGVGSSTDTQYFGPGTRLTVL.

V usage is TRBV10-3 and J usage is TRBJ2-7; TCRdb proposes TRBD1, but this gene call is untestable without DNA. The CDR3 runs to 12 residues. CDR1 ENHRY and CDR2 SYGVKD come from the germline V gene. The CDR3 sequence is CAIAPGPYEQYF.

This sequence joins TRBV7-8 and TRBJ2-7; as DNA is missing, the TRBD1 call by TCRdb cannot be tested. Germline CDR1 is SGHVS and CDR2 is FQNEAQ. This CDR3 has 15 residues. This CDR3 reads CASSYSGTDSYEQYF.

The CDR3 reads CASSFIYSDEQFF. V usage is TRBV28 and J usage is TRBJ2-1. From germline, CDR1 is MDHEN and CDR2 SYDVKM. The CDR3 extends over 13 amino acids.

This rearrangement joins TRBV29-1 to TRBJ2-5; there is no DNA to check the TCRdb D call of TRBD1. The V gene's germline CDR1 is SQVTM and CDR2 ANQGSEA. There are 14 residues in the CDR3. The chain's CDR3 is CSVRGTGVQETQYF.

This chain uses TRBV28 with TRBJ2-5; TCRdb calls TRBD1, which cannot be checked without DNA. The length of the CDR3 is 16 residues. Germline CDR1 reads MDHEN; CDR2 reads SYDVKM. The CDR3 sequence is CASRPTGTGARETQYF.

The V and J genes are TRBV7-9 and TRBJ2-7; TCRdb calls TRBD2, which cannot be checked without DNA. Germline V CDR1 and CDR2: SEHNR, FQNEAQ (reference sequence). The CDR3 sequence is 16 residues long. CDR3 loop: CAGSISRGEESYEQYF.

The J gene is TRBJ2-1, the V gene TRBV28. Germline-derived CDR1 and CDR2 are MDHEN and SYDVKM. CDR3 length: 15 residues. CDR3 residues: CASKADRSSYNEQFF.

The chain carries TRBV4-1 and TRBJ2-1; the TCRdb call, TRBD2, lacks DNA for checking. This CDR3 comprises 15 residues. Germline assignment: CDR1 MGHRA and CDR2 YSYEKL. CDR3 protein: CASRAQAGGYNEQFF.

The V call is TRBV10-3, the J call TRBJ2-7. Germline CDR1 is ENHRY and CDR2 is SYGVKD. The CDR3 totals 13 residues. CDR3 protein: CAISEPEPYEQYF.

V gene TRBV7-6 combines with J gene TRBJ1-6; the TCRdb D gene call, TRBD1, has no DNA to confirm it. CDR1 is SGHVS, CDR2 FNYEAQ, per germline. The CDR3 is made up of 20 amino acids. The CDR3 spells CASSLRGRDPHNSYNSPLHF. The entire variable domain, with the rest obtained from reference TRBV7-6 and TRBJ1-6, is as follows: GAGVSQSPRYKVTKRGQDVALRCDPISGHVSLYWYRQALGQGPEFLTYFNYEAQQDKSGLPNDRFSAERPEGSISTLTIQRTEQRDSAMYRCASSLRGRDPHNSYNSPLHFGNGTRLTVT.

The chain has TRBV10-3 and TRBJ2-6; TCRdb lists TRBD2, though no DNA is available to test this call. Germline V gene sequence: CDR1 ENHRY, CDR2 SYGVKD. CDR3 length: 18 residues. The CDR3 here is CAISDGLAGGQGANVLTF.

The rearrangement uses TRBV28 and TRBJ2-1. Germline V CDR1 and CDR2: MDHEN, SYDVKM. CDR3 length: 11 residues. This CDR3 is CASRRSYEQFF.

The rearrangement joins TRBV9 to TRBJ2-7; TCRdb's D gene call, TRBD1, goes unchecked for lack of DNA. The CDR3 is made up of 12 amino acids. The germline CDR1 and CDR2 sequences are SGDLS and YYNGEE. The CDR3 protein is CASSVEGGEQYF.

The chain recombines TRBV27 with TRBJ2-7. From germline, CDR1 is MNHEY and CDR2 SMNVEV (reference sequence). The CDR3 has 12 amino acids. The CDR3 protein is CASSSPLGEQYF.

V and J are TRBV11-3 and TRBJ2-3; TCRdb returns TRBD1, unconfirmable since there is no DNA. The germline V gene encodes CDR1 SGHNT and CDR2 YENEEA. There are 16 residues in the CDR3. The CDR3 sequence is CASSPRTGGSTDTQYF.

The chain links TRBV7-9 to TRBJ2-4. The CDR3 runs to 16 residues. Per germline, CDR1 SEHNR and CDR2 FQNEAQ (reference sequence). The CDR3 here is CASSPVPELAKNIQYF. Combining the CDR3 with reference TRBV7-9 and TRBJ2-4 gives the whole variable domain DTGVSQNPRHKITKRGQNVTFRCDPISEHNRLYWYRQTLGQGPEFLTYFQNEAQLEKSRLLSDRFSAERPKGSFSTLEIQRTEQGDSAMYLCASSPVPELAKNIQYFGAGTRLSVL.

This chain uses TRBV3-1 with TRBJ2-7; there is no DNA to check the TCRdb D call of TRBD1. CDR3 length: 12 amino acids. The germline V gene encodes CDR1 LGHDT and CDR2 YNNKEL (reference sequence). Here the CDR3 reads CASSPGTYEQYF.

The CDR3 is CASSLDAGTRFSGTRTYEQYF. The rearrangement uses TRBV7-9 and TRBJ2-7; the TCRdb call, TRBD1, lacks DNA for checking. Germline loops: CDR1 SEHNR, CDR2 FQNEAQ (reference sequence). The CDR3 spans 21 residues.

The chain joins TRBV28 to TRBJ2-2; TCRdb outputs TRBD1, but without DNA this stays unchecked. CDR3 size: 17 residues. Germline values: CDR1 MDHEN, CDR2 SYDVKM. The CDR3 here is CASKGETRGENTGELFF. Supplemented by reference TRBV28 and TRBJ2-2, the full variable domain reads DVKVTQSSRYLVKRTGEKVFLECVQDMDHENMFWYRQDPGLGLRLIYFSYDVKMKEKGDIPEGYSVSREKKERFSLILESASTNQTSMYLCASKGETRGENTGELFFGEGSRLTVL.